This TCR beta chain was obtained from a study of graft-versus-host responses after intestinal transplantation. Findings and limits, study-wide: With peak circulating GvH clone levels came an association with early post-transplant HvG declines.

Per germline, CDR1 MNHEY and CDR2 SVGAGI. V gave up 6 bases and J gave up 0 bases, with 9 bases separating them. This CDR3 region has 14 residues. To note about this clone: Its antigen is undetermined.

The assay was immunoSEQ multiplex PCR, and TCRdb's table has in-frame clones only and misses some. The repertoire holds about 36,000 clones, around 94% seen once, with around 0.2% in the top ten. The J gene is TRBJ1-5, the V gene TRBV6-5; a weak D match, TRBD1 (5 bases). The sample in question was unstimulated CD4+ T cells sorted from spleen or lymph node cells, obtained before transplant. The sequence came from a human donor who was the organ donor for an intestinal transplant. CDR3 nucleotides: TGTGCCAGCAGGTCAGGGACTAGCAATCAGCCCCAGCATTTT. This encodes CASRSGTSNQPQHF.